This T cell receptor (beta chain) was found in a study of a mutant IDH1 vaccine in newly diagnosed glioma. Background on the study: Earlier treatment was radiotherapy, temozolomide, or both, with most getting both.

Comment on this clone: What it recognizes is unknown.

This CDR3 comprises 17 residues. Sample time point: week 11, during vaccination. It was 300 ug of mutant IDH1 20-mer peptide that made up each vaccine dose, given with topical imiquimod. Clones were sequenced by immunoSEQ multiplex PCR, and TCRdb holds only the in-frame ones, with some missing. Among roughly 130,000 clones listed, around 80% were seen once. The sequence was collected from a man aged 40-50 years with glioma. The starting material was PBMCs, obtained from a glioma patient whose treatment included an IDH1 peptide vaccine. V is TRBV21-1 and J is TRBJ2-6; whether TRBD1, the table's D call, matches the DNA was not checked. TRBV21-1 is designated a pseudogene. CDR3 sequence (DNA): TGTGCCAGCACGGAGGGGACAGGGTTCTCTGGGGCCAACGTCCTGACTTTC. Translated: CASTEGTGFSGANVLTF.